This T cell receptor (beta chain) came from a study of blood T cell repertoires in COVID-19. The protocol was immunoSEQ multiplex PCR, while the TCRdb copy is restricted to in-frame clones and leaves out a portion. The data contain under 350,000 clones, 83% of them seen just once; the ten biggest clones take up around 4.5%. The germline V and J ends were trimmed by 6 bases and 2 bases, with 8 bases remaining between them. From germline, CDR1 is MDHEN and CDR2 SYDVKM. This CDR3 is built from 13 residues. This TCR was recovered from a man between 60 and 75 years old who had recovered from COVID-19. This chain joins TRBV28 and TRBJ1-5; no clear D. Material for sequencing was peripheral blood. The CDR3 loop reads CASSPNRNQPQHF. DNA for the CDR3: TGTGCCAGCAGCCCTAATCGCAATCAGCCCCAGCATTTT.